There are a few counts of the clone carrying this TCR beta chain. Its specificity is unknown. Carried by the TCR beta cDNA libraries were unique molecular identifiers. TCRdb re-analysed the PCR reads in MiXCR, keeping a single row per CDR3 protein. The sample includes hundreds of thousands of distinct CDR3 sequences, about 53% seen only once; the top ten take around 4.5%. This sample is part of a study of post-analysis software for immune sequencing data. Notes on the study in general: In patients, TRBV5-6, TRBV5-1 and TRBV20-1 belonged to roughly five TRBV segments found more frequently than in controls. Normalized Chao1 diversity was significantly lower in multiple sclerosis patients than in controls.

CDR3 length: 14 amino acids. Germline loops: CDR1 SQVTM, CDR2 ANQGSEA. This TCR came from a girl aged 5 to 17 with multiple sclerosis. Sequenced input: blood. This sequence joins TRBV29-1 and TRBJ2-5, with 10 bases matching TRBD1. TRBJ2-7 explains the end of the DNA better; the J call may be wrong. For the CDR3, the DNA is TGCAGCGTTGTAAAACGACAGGGGGCAAACGAGCAGTACTTC. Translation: CSVVKRQGANEQYF.